This paragraph reports one T cell receptor beta chain. Its antigen is not identified. The data belong to a study of OX40 agonist ivuxolimab in advanced cancers. Looking at the study overall: Treatment of patients was with ivuxolimab, an agonistic anti-OX40 (CD134) antibody. Administration of intravenous ivuxolimab to patients occurred every 2 weeks at 0.01 to 10 mg/kg. Study findings and constraints: Researchers report that CD8+ T cells had, on average, more expanded clones than CD4+.

Looked up from germline, CDR1 is SGHRS and CDR2 is YFSETQ. The CDR3 is made up of 16 amino acids. V lost 7 bases, J lost 0 bases, and 13 bases stayed unmatched. Profiled with immunoSEQ multiplex PCR; TCRdb holds only in-frame clones, not every one. The sample lists tens of thousands of clones, over 75% seen once, with around 3.5% in the top ten. Autoimmune disease history or systemic immunosuppression meant exclusion. The sample was CD4+ or CD8+ T cells sorted from blood, taken in a trial of the OX40 agonist ivuxolimab. This receptor was obtained from an adult with an advanced solid tumor such as melanoma, head and neck, liver or kidney cancer. The V gene is TRBV5-1, the J gene TRBJ2-7; 7 bases agree with TRBD2. CDR3 loop: CASHDSGIGSSYEQYF. The CDR3 nucleotides are TGCGCCAGCCATGACAGCGGGATCGGGAGCTCCTACGAGCAGTACTTC.